The 26 T cell receptor beta chains given below trace back to one sample, sequenced in a study of immune evolution from preneoplasia to lung adenocarcinoma (dated by TCRdb to the early 2020s). The library was built by means of the immunoSEQ multiplex PCR assay. TCRdb provides this immuneACCESS table in a form limited to in-frame rearrangements. Some clones are lacking; in checked studies, under half of them reflect an unresolved V gene, and why the rest are absent is not known. The sample yields 2,500 to 3,500 clones; about 87% were counted once. About 4% of the sample rests with the top ten. The specimen was FFPE invasive lung adenocarcinoma tissue. The sample's cell subset or site, from its label and the paper: frankly invasive lung adenocarcinoma (ADC). The receptors here all came from a person between 65 and 80 years old with invasive lung adenocarcinoma.

The chain has TRBV9 and TRBJ2-5; D uncertain. The V gene lost 1 base and the J gene lost 3 bases, with 10 bases spanning the gap. CDR1 SGDLS and CDR2 YYNGEE come from the germline V gene. This CDR3 has 14 amino acids. For the CDR3, the DNA is TGTGCCAGCAGCGTAAATGCAGGCGAAGAGACCCAGTACTTC. Translated, it gives CASSVNAGEETQYF.

The chain combines TRBV7-6 with TRBJ2-1; a weak D match, TRBD2 (6 bases). The CDR3 consists of 14 residues. The V and J ends lost 1 base and 7 bases respectively, with 11 bases between them. The germline CDR1 and CDR2 sequences are SGHVS and FNYEAQ. The CDR3 nucleotides are TGTGCCAGCAGCTTAGGTACTAGCTTGAATGAGCAGTTCTTC. Its protein is CASSLGTSLNEQFF.

The rearrangement joins TRBV7-2 to TRBJ1-5, with 9 nucleotides matching TRBD1. After removal of 5 bases from V and 7 bases from J, the junction contained 6 bases not matched to a gene. The CDR3 contains 14 residues. CDR1 and CDR2 (germline): SGHTA, FQGNSA. The CDR3 is CASSPRTGDQPQHF. The CDR3 DNA sequence: TGTGCCAGCAGCCCTAGGACAGGGGACCAGCCCCAGCATTTT.

The chain recombines TRBV19 with TRBJ2-3; TRBD2 agrees at 7 bases. The CDR3 has 14 amino acids. After removal of 5 bases from V and 0 bases from J, the junction contained 2 bases not matched to a gene. Looked up from germline, CDR1 is LNHDA and CDR2 is SQIVND (reference sequence). The CDR3 region has the DNA TGTGCCAGTAGTCGCGGGGGTAGCACAGATACGCAGTATTTT. Translated, it gives CASSRGGSTDTQYF. The variable domain in full, completed from reference TRBV19 and TRBJ2-3, reads DGGITQSPKYLFRKEGQNVTLSCEQNLNHDAMYWYRQDPGQGLRLIYYSQIVNDFQKGDIAEGYSVSREKKESFPLTVTSAQKNPTAFYLCASSRGGSTDTQYFGPGTRLTVL.

The chain uses TRBV12-5 and TRBJ2-2; 7 nucleotides line up with TRBD1. This CDR3 region has 15 residues. V shed 5 bases, J shed 5 bases, and the junction held 8 bases outside the gene matches. The V gene's germline CDR1 is LGHNT and CDR2 FRNRAP. The CDR3 DNA is TGTGCTAGTGGTCCAGGGGGATTGAGGACCGGGGAGCTGTTTTTT. It yields the protein CASGPGGLRTGELFF. The full variable domain, its missing parts supplied by reference TRBV12-5 and TRBJ2-2, is DARVTQTPRHKVTEMGQEVTMRCQPILGHNTVFWYRQTMMQGLELLAYFRNRAPLDDSGMPKDRFSAEMPDATLATLKIQPSEPRDSAVYFCASGPGGLRTGELFFGEGSRLTVL.

The V gene is TRBV7-9, the J gene TRBJ1-5; TRBD1 is a possible D gene (6 bases). This CDR3 comprises 16 residues. Per the germline V gene, CDR1 is SEHNR and CDR2 is FQNEAQ (reference sequence). With 0 bases removed from V and 3 bases from J, the gap between germline ends came to 12 bases. In DNA, the CDR3 is TGTGCCAGCAGCTTAGCGCAGGCAGGGGCCAATCAGCCCCAGCATTTT. Translated, it gives CASSLAQAGANQPQHF.

The rearrangement links TRBV2 to TRBJ2-7; TRBD1 matches at 9 bases. This CDR3 comprises 15 residues. CDR1 is SNHLY and CDR2 is FYNNEI in the germline V gene. The junction had 17 bases not matched to a gene; V was cut back by 4 bases and J by 13 bases. In DNA form, the CDR3 reads TGTGCCAGCAGTGCAAAACAGGGGGCCAGAACCCTCTTATACTTC. This gives the protein CASSAKQGARTLLYF.

The J gene is TRBJ1-1, the V gene TRBV27; 10 nucleotides align to TRBD1. There are 14 residues in the CDR3. Trimming at V came to 6 bases and at J to 2 bases, leaving 3 bases not matched to a gene. CDR1 is MNHEY and CDR2 is SMNVEV in the germline V gene (reference sequence). This chain's CDR3 is CASSRQGANTEAFF. DNA of the CDR3: TGTGCCAGCAGCAGACAGGGGGCAAACACTGAAGCTTTCTTT.

The genes are TRBV20-1 and TRBJ2-3; D gene ambiguous. V shed 3 bases and J shed 5 bases, with 6 bases lying between them. CDR1 and CDR2 from the germline V gene are DFQATT and SNEGSKA (reference sequence). The CDR3 length is 11 residues. CDR3 in amino acids: CSASNQDTQYF. The CDR3 DNA reads TGCAGTGCTAGTAACCAAGATACGCAGTATTTT.

The chain has TRBV6-5 and TRBJ2-2, with D tentatively TRBD1 (6 bases). Germline V gene lookup returns CDR1 MNHEY and CDR2 SVGAGI. The CDR3 runs to 15 residues. V dropped 3 bases and J dropped 7 bases, with 15 bases sitting between them. CDR3 in amino acids: CASSYYGTTGGELFF. CDR3 nucleotides: TGTGCCAGCAGTTATTATGGGACAACGGGCGGGGAGCTGTTTTTT.

J is TRBJ1-1 and V is TRBV28; a possible D gene is TRBD1 (5 bases). The CDR3 covers 15 residues. The V end lost 6 bases, the J end lost 3 bases, and 17 bases lay between the germline ends. The germline V gene encodes CDR1 MDHEN and CDR2 SYDVKM. The CDR3 region has the DNA TGTGCCAGCAGGGTGGGGGGGGATCAAGACACTGAAGCTTTCTTT. Protein product: CASRVGGDQDTEAFF. The full variable domain, completed using reference TRBV28 and TRBJ1-1, is DVKVTQSSRYLVKRTGEKVFLECVQDMDHENMFWYRQDPGLGLRLIYFSYDVKMKEKGDIPEGYSVSREKKERFSLILESASTNQTSMYLCASRVGGDQDTEAFFGQGTRLTVV.

The chain uses TRBV6-5 and TRBJ1-2; TRBD1 matches at 8 bases. Trimming cost V 5 bases and J 5 bases; bases outside gene matches: 4. CDR1 and CDR2 (germline): MNHEY, SVGAGI. The CDR3 loop spans 13 amino acids. The DNA for the CDR3 is TGTGCCAGCAGTACCGACAGGGGATATGGCTACACCTTC. Protein product: CASSTDRGYGYTF.

V and J are TRBV11-2 and TRBJ2-7, with D tentatively TRBD2 (7 bases). The CDR3 is made up of 15 amino acids. CDR1 SGHAT and CDR2 FQNNGV come from the germline V gene. The V end lost 0 bases, the J end lost 0 bases, and 9 bases lay between the germline ends. CDR3 nucleotides: TGTGCCAGCAGCTTAGACGGGGGGCCCTCCTACGAGCAGTACTTC. Translated, it gives CASSLDGGPSYEQYF.

The chain combines TRBV28 with TRBJ1-5; no reliable D call. V lost 6 bases and J 1 base, leaving 13 bases between the germline ends. CDR3 length: 15 amino acids. Germline assignment: CDR1 MDHEN and CDR2 SYDVKM. The CDR3 nucleotides read TGTGCCAGCAGCCCTCGACAATTAAGCAATCAGCCCCAGCATTTT. The encoded protein is CASSPRQLSNQPQHF. The full variable domain, its missing parts supplied by reference TRBV28 and TRBJ1-5, is DVKVTQSSRYLVKRTGEKVFLECVQDMDHENMFWYRQDPGLGLRLIYFSYDVKMKEKGDIPEGYSVSREKKERFSLILESASTNQTSMYLCASSPRQLSNQPQHFGDGTRLSIL.

V gene TRBV5-6 combines with J gene TRBJ2-3; D ambiguous. The CDR3 runs 13 residues. Germline V CDR1 and CDR2: SGHDT, YYEEEE. Trimming stripped 1 base from V and 6 bases from J, with 9 bases between. The CDR3: CASSLFSSDTQYF. The CDR3 DNA follows: TGTGCCAGCAGCTTGTTTTCGTCCGATACGCAGTATTTT.

As for this clone: Compared with germline, one end of the junction differs, possibly owing to a read error. The chain has TRBV19 and TRBJ1-1; weak D call: TRBD1 (5 bases). The CDR3 has 16 residues. Germline loops: CDR1 LNHDA, CDR2 SQIVND (reference sequence). CDR3 residues: CASSIWGRAANIEAFF. As DNA, the CDR3 is TGTGCCAGTAGTATATGGGGCAGGGCCGCAAACATTGAAGCTTTCTTT.

The rearrangement joins TRBV4-1 to TRBJ1-5; D is ambiguous. The CDR3 sequence is 15 residues long. Germline CDR1 MGHRA, CDR2 YSYEKL. Trimming took 0 bases from V and 4 from J, leaving 10 bases between them. The CDR3 DNA reads as TGCGCCAGCAGCCAAGATGGAGCCAGAAATCAGCCCCAGCATTTT. It yields the protein CASSQDGARNQPQHF.

The V gene is TRBV29-1, the J gene TRBJ2-2, with TRBD2 matching over 7 bases. CDR3 length: 14 residues. Germline CDR1 SQVTM, CDR2 ANQGSEA. The ends lost 4 bases at V and 1 base at J; junction bases unmatched: 3. Here the CDR3 reads CSVGSGKNTGELFF. CDR3 nucleotides: TGCAGCGTTGGGAGCGGGAAGAACACCGGGGAGCTGTTTTTT.

This clone was seen a handful of times. This chain joins TRBV5-1 and TRBJ2-2; D unresolved. The CDR3 covers 15 residues. The V and J ends lost 3 bases and 3 bases respectively, with 12 bases between them. Germline V gives CDR1 SGHRS, CDR2 YFSETQ. The CDR3 sequence is CASSSDGWDTGELFF. The CDR3 DNA follows: TGCGCCAGCAGCTCTGATGGTTGGGACACCGGGGAGCTGTTTTTT.

The chain couples TRBV28 to TRBJ1-2, with a tentative D call TRBD1 (5 bases). The CDR3 spans 12 residues. The germline gives CDR1 MDHEN, CDR2 SYDVKM. V dropped 5 bases and J dropped 8 bases, with 12 bases sitting between them. The CDR3 sequence: CASSGAGIGYTF. The CDR3 nucleotides are TGTGCCAGCAGTGGGGCAGGAATCGGCTACACCTTC.

The chain is built from TRBV4-3 and TRBJ2-3, with D possibly TRBD2 on 6 matching bases. The CDR3 length is 15 residues. V was cut by 3 bases and J by 4 bases, with 14 bases left in between. Germline V gives CDR1 LGHNA, CDR2 YSLEER. This CDR3 is CASSQAGPIADTQYF. For the CDR3, the DNA is TGCGCCAGCAGCCAGGCGGGGCCCATAGCAGATACGCAGTATTTT.

In this sample, this clone turned up a few times. This chain uses TRBV7-2 with TRBJ2-3, with a possible D match to TRBD1 (6 bases). The germline V and J ends were trimmed by 1 base and 0 bases, with 8 bases remaining between them. Germline CDR1 SGHTA, CDR2 FQGNSA. The CDR3 runs to 15 residues. The CDR3 nucleotides read TGTGCCAGCAGCTTAGTGGGGGCCAGCACAGATACGCAGTATTTT. It yields the protein CASSLVGASTDTQYF.

The rearrangement joins TRBV29-1 to TRBJ1-1; 7 nucleotides align to TRBD1. Losses at the gene ends were 7 bases for V and 5 bases for J; bases not matched to a gene: 10. Germline-derived CDR1 and CDR2 are SQVTM and ANQGSEA. CDR3 size: 13 residues. CDR3 region: CSAGQDSKTEAFF. The CDR3 DNA reads TGCAGCGCCGGACAGGATTCGAAGACTGAAGCTTTCTTT.

The chain joins TRBV15 to TRBJ2-6, with D maybe TRBD1 (7 bases). V shed 1 base and J shed 3 bases, with 10 bases lying between them. CDR3 length: 16 amino acids. The V gene's germline CDR1 is LNHNV and CDR2 YYDKDF (reference sequence). This CDR3 is CATSRVQGGGANVLTF. The CDR3 DNA follows: TGTGCCACCAGCAGAGTCCAGGGGGGTGGGGCCAACGTCCTGACTTTC.

J is TRBJ2-5 and V is TRBV27, with 11 nucleotides matching TRBD1. This CDR3 spans 14 amino acids. Germline V gene lookup returns CDR1 MNHEY and CDR2 SMNVEV (reference sequence). J gave up 2 bases and V 5 bases, and 1 base lay outside the gene matches. The CDR3 protein is CASSRDRGQETQYF. The CDR3 DNA is TGTGCCAGCAGTAGGGACAGGGGGCAAGAGACCCAGTACTTC.

J is TRBJ2-1 and V is TRBV2; no clear D gene. The V gene's germline CDR1 is SNHLY and CDR2 FYNNEI. V was cut by 4 bases and J by 5 bases, with 12 bases left in between. This CDR3 is 14 amino acids long. This chain's CDR3 is CASSVKVAHNEQFF. The CDR3 nucleotides read TGTGCCAGCAGTGTGAAGGTTGCCCACAATGAGCAGTTCTTC.